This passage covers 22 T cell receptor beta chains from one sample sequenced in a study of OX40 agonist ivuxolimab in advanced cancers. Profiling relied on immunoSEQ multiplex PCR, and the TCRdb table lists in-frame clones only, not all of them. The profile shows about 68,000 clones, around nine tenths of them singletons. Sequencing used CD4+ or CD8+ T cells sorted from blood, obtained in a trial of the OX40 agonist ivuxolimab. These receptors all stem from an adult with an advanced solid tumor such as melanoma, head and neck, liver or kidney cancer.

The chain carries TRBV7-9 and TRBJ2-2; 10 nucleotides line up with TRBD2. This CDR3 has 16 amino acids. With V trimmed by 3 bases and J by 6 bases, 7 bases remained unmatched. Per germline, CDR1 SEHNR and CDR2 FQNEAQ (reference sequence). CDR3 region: CASSFVPGLAPGELFF. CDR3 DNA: TGTGCCAGCAGCTTCGTCCCGGGACTAGCGCCCGGGGAGCTGTTTTTT.

CDR3 bases: TGTGCCAGCAGTACCTCAGGAGGGGGAAACACTGAAGCTTTCTTT. It translates to CASSTSGGGNTEAFF. This chain uses TRBV6-5 with TRBJ1-1; perhaps TRBD1 as D (6 bases). Looked up from germline, CDR1 is MNHEY and CDR2 is SVGAGI. V lost 5 bases and J lost 2, with 15 bases in between. The CDR3 runs to 15 residues.

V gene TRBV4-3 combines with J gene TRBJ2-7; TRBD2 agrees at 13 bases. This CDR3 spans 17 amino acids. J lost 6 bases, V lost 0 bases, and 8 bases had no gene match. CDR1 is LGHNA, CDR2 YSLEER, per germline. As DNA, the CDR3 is TGCGCCAGCAGCCAAGATCTCGGGACTAGCGGGATCCCCGAGCAGTACTTC. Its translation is CASSQDLGTSGIPEQYF.

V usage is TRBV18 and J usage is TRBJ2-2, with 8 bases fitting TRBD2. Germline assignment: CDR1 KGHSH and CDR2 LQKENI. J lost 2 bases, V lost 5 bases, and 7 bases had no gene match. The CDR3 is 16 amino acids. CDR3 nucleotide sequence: TGTGCCAGCTCATTGGTTAGCGGGATAAACACCGGGGAGCTGTTTTTT. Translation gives CASSLVSGINTGELFF.

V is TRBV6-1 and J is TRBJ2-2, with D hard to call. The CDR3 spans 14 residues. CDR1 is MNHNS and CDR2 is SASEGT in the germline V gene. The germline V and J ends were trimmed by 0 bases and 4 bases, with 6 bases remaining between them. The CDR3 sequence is CASSEAHGTGELFF. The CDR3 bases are TGTGCCAGCAGTGAAGCCCATGGCACCGGGGAGCTGTTTTTT.

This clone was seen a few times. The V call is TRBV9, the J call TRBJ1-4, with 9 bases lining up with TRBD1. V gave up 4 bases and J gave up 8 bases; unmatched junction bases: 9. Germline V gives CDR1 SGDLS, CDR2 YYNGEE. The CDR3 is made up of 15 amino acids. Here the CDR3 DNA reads TGTGCCAGCAGCCCTCCTGGGACAGGGTACGAAAAACTGTTTTTT. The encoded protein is CASSPPGTGYEKLFF.

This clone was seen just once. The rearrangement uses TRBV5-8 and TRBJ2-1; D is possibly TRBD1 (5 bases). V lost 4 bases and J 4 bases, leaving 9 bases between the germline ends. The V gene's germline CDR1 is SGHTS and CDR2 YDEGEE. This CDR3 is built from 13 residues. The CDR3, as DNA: TGTGCCAGCAGCATCGACAGTTACAATGAGCAGTTCTTC. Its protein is CASSIDSYNEQFF.

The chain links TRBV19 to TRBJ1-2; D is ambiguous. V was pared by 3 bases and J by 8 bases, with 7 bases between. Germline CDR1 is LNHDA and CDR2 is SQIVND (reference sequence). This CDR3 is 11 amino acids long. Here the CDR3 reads CASSINWGYTF. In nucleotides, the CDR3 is TGTGCCAGTAGTATCAACTGGGGCTACACCTTC.

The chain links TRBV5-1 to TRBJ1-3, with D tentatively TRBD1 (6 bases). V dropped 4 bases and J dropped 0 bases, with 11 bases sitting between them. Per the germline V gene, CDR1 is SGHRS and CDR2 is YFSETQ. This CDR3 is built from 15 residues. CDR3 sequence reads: CASSEQGLSGNTIYF. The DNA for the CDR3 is TGCGCCAGCAGCGAGCAGGGGCTCTCTGGAAACACCATATATTTT.

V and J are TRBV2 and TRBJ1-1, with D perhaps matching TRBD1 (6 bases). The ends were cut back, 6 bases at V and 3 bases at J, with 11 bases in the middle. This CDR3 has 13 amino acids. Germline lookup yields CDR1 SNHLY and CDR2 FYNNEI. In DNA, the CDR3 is TGTGCCAGCAGGTTAGAGGGGGACACTGAAGCTTTCTTT. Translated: CASRLEGDTEAFF. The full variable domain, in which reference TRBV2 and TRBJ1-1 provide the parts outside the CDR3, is EPEVTQTPSHQVTQMGQEVILRCVPISNHLYFYWYRQILGQKVEFLVSFYNNEISEKSEIFDDQFSVERPDGSNFTLKIRSTKLEDSAMYFCASRLEGDTEAFFGQGTRLTVV.

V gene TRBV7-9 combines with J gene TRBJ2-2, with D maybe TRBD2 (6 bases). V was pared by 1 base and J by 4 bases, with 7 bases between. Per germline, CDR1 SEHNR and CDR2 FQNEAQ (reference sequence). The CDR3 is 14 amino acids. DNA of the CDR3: TGTGCCAGCAGCTTAGGGACTACCACCGGGGAGCTGTTTTTT. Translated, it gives CASSLGTTTGELFF.

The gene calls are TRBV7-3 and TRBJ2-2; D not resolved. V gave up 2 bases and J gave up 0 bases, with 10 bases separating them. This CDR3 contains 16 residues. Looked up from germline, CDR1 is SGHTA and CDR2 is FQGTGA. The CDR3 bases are TGTGCCAGCAGCTTATTCTGGGGTCCGAACACCGGGGAGCTGTTTTTT. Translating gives CASSLFWGPNTGELFF.

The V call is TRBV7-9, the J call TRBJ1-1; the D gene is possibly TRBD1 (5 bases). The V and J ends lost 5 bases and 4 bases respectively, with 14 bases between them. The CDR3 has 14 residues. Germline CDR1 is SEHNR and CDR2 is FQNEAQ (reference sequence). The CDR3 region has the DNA TGTGCCAGCAGCCCCCCAGGAGGGGTCACTGAAGCTTTCTTT. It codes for CASSPPGGVTEAFF. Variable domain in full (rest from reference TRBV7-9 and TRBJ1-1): DTGVSQNPRHKITKRGQNVTFRCDPISEHNRLYWYRQTLGQGPEFLTYFQNEAQLEKSRLLSDRFSAERPKGSFSTLEIQRTEQGDSAMYLCASSPPGGVTEAFFGQGTRLTVV.

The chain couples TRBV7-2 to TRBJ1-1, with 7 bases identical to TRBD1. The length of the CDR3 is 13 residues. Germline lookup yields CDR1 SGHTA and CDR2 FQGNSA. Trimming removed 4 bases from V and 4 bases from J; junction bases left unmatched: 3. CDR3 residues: CASSSTGSTEAFF. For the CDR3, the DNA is TGTGCCAGCAGCTCGACAGGGAGCACTGAAGCTTTCTTT.

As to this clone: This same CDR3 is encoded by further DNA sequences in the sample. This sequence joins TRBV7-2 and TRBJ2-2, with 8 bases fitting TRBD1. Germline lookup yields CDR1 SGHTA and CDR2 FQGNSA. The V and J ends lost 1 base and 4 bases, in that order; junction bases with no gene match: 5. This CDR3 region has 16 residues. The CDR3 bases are TGTGCCAGCAGCTTAGTTCCAGGGGGCGTCACCGGGGAGCTGTTTTTT. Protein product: CASSLVPGGVTGELFF.

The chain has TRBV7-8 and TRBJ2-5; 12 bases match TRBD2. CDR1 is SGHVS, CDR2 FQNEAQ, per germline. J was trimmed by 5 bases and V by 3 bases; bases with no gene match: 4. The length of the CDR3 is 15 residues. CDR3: CASSFRTSGRETQYF. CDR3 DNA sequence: TGTGCCAGCAGCTTTCGTACTAGCGGGAGGGAGACCCAGTACTTC. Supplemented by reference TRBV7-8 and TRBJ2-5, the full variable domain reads GAGVSQSPRYKVAKRGQDVALRCDPISGHVSLFWYQQALGQGPEFLTYFQNEAQLDKSGLPSDRFFAERPEGSVSTLKIQRTQQEDSAVYLCASSFRTSGRETQYFGPGTRLLVL.

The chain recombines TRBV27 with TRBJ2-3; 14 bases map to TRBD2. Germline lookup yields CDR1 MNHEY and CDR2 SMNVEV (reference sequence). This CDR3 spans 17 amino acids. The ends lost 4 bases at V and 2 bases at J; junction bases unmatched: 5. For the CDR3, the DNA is TGTGCCAGCAGTTCTCGACTAGCGGGAGGGCCCACAGATACGCAGTATTTT. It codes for CASSSRLAGGPTDTQYF.

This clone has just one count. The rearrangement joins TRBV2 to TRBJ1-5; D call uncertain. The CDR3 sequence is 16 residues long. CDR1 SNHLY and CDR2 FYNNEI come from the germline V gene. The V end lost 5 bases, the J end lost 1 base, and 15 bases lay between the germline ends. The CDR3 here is CASSRRERASNQPQHF. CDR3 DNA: TGTGCCAGCAGTCGAAGGGAAAGGGCGAGCAATCAGCCCCAGCATTTT.

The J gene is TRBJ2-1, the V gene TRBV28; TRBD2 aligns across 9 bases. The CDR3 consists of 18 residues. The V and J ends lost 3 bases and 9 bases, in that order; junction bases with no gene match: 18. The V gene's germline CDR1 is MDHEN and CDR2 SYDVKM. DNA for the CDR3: TGTGCCAGCAGTTTGGGAGCGGGAGGCCGCCAGGGGAAGGGTGAGCAGTTCTTC. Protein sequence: CASSLGAGGRQGKGEQFF.

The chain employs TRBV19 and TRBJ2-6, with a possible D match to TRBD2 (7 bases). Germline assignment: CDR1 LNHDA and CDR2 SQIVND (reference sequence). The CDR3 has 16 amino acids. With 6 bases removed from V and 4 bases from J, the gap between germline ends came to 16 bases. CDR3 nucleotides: TGTGCCAGTAGGTATGGGGGGGCAACAGGGGCCAACGTCCTGACTTTC. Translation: CASRYGGATGANVLTF.

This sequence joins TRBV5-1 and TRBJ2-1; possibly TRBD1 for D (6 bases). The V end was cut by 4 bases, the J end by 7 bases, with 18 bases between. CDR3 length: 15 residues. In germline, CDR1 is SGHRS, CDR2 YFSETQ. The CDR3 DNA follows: TGCGCCAGCAGCCCGTACCCCGGGACAAAAAATGAGCAGTTCTTC. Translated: CASSPYPGTKNEQFF. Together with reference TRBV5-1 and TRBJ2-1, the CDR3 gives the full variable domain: KAGVTQTPRYLIKTRGQQVTLSCSPISGHRSVSWYQQTPGQGLQFLFEYFSETQRNKGNFPGRFSGRQFSNSRSEMNVSTLELGDSALYLCASSPYPGTKNEQFFGPGTRLTVL.

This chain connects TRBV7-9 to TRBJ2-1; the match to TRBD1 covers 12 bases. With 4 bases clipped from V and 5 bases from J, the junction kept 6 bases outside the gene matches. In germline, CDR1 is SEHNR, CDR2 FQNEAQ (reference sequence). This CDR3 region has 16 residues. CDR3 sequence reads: CASSSKGQGAHNEQFF. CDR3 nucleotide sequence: TGTGCCAGCAGCTCAAAGGGACAGGGGGCCCACAATGAGCAGTTCTTC.